The text below deals with one TCR beta chain. The CDR3 is 12 residues long. CDR1 and CDR2 (germline): SGHTA, FQGTGA. V was shortened by 5 bases and J by 5 bases, with 8 bases between the two germline ends. Patients of the Seattle cohort, enrolled during active infection, were followed longitudinally. This entry belongs to a study of blood T cell repertoires in COVID-19. Study details: The samples span acute and convalescent COVID-19 from the United States, Italy and Spain. T cells, B-cell-depleted T cells, or PBMCs supplied cDNA or gDNA.

Methods used by the authors: Reference gene primer amplification yielded estimated nucleated cell counts. Measured with immunoSEQ multiplex PCR; TCRdb has only the in-frame clones, and not every one. V, J and clone size are those of that table, while D and trimming were read from the DNA. The table has about 300,000 clones, around nine tenths seen once. The source of this sequence is a woman in her twenties or thirties with COVID-19, enrolled during active disease. Input material: peripheral blood. The rearrangement links TRBV7-3 to TRBJ2-3, with a tentative D call TRBD1 (6 bases). CDR3 sequence: CASSATGDTQYF. The CDR3 region has the DNA TGTGCCAGCAGCGCGACAGGAGATACGCAGTATTTT.